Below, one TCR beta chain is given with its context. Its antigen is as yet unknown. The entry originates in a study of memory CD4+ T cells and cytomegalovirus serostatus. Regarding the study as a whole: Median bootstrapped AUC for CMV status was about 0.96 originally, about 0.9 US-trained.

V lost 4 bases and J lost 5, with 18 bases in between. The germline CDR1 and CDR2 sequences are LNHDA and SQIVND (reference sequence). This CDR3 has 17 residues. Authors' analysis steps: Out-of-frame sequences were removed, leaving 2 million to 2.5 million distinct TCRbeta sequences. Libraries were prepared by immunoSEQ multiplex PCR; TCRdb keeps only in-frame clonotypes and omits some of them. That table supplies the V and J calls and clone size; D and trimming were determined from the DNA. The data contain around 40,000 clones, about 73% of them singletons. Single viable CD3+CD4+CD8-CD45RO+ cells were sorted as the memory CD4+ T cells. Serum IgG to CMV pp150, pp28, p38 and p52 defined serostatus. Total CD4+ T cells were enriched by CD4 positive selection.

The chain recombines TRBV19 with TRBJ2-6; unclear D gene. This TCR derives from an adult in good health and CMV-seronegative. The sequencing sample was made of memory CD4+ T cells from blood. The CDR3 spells CASSRHKSQSRANVLTF. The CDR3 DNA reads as TGTGCCAGTAGTAGGCATAAATCACAAAGTCGGGCCAACGTCCTGACTTTC.